What follows are 16 T cell receptor beta chains derived from one specimen sequenced in a study of T-cell reconstitution after alpha-beta-depleted transplantation in children. Unique molecular identifiers tagged the TCRbeta library. TCRdb recomputed calls from the PCR reads with MiXCR, one row per CDR3 protein. Here the sample spans hundreds of thousands of distinct CDR3 sequences, roughly 7.8% being singletons. Study-wide points: Among T cells one year after transplant, newly produced cells accounted for most counts and diversity.

Which antigens these TCRs recognize remains unknown. This specimen consisted of peripheral blood, obtained 360 days after TCRalphabeta/CD19-depleted stem cell transplant. These receptors all stem from a female patient younger than 10 who had a stem cell transplant for Fanconi anemia, so the T cells may come from the graft donor.

This clonotype has only a few counts. J is TRBJ2-5 and V is TRBV7-2; D gene unclear. The CDR3 has 16 residues. Germline assignment: CDR1 SGHTA and CDR2 FQGNSA. Between the trimmed V and J ends, which lost 1 base and 1 base, there was a span of 13 bases. This CDR3 reads CASSLDGNWCQETQYF. The CDR3 DNA reads as TGTGCCAGCAGCTTAGACGGAAATTGGTGCCAAGAGACCCAGTACTTC.

This clonotype was seen more than once but under ten times. J is TRBJ1-2 and V is TRBV6-1, with 10 bases fitting TRBD1. V trimming: 2 bases; J trimming: 6 bases; junction bases outside the gene matches: 6. Germline CDR1 reads MNHNS; CDR2 reads SASEGT. This CDR3 is built from 15 residues. Here the CDR3 reads CASSEWDRGFDGYTF. The DNA for the CDR3 is TGTGCCAGCAGTGAATGGGACAGGGGCTTCGATGGCTACACCTTC.

This clonotype was recorded many times. The chain uses TRBV3-1 and TRBJ1-4; D ambiguous. CDR3 length: 12 residues. Germline V gene lookup returns CDR1 LGHDT and CDR2 YNNKEL (reference sequence). V lost 5 bases and J lost 8, with 9 bases in between. The CDR3: CASSFNTEKLFF. The CDR3 DNA reads as TGTGCCAGCAGCTTCAACACCGAAAAACTGTTTTTT.

This clonotype was observed many times. The chain is built from TRBV6-5 and TRBJ2-1; 8 bases match TRBD2. The junction had 8 bases not matched to a gene; V was cut back by 0 bases and J by 4 bases. Germline values: CDR1 MNHEY, CDR2 SVGAGI. This CDR3 has 17 residues. The CDR3 loop is CASSYSGTGGIYNEQFF. The CDR3 coding sequence is TGTGCCAGCAGTTACTCAGGGACGGGGGGGATTTACAATGAGCAGTTCTTC.

At least ten counts were recorded for this clonotype. The chain combines TRBV12-3 or TRBV12-4 with TRBJ1-2; TRBD1 matches at 8 bases. V lost 3 bases to trimming and J lost 4 bases; unmatched junction nucleotides: 10. The CDR3 runs to 16 residues. The CDR3 sequence is CASSLVLTTGAYGYTF. For the CDR3, the DNA is TGTGCCAGCAGTTTGGTCCTCACGACAGGGGCCTATGGCTACACCTTC.

About this clonotype: At one end the junction does not follow the germline gene, possibly because of a read error. This chain connects TRBV7-9 to TRBJ2-3; D remains ambiguous. CDR1 is SEHNR, CDR2 FQNEAQ, per germline (reference sequence). CDR3 length: 12 amino acids. The chain's CDR3 is CVSPRGSDTQYF. CDR3 coding DNA: TGTGTCAGCCCGAGAGGCTCAGATACGCAGTATTTT.

The chain couples TRBV6-1 to TRBJ2-3; D may be TRBD2 (6 bases). The CDR3 contains 14 residues. V was cut by 4 bases and J by 2 bases, with 10 bases left in between. Germline V gives CDR1 MNHNS, CDR2 SASEGT. CDR3 sequence reads: CASSVAAATDTQYF. DNA for the CDR3: TGTGCCAGCAGTGTAGCGGCGGCCACAGATACGCAGTATTTT.

A remark on this clonotype: Given a much more abundant clone one base away, this may be a read error. The chain links TRBV20-1 to TRBJ2-4; D is unclear. Germline V gives CDR1 DFQATT, CDR2 SNEGSKA (reference sequence). The CDR3 is 12 amino acids. V was shortened by 5 bases and J by 7 bases, with 12 bases between the two germline ends. CDR3 region: CSAPRSGNIQYF. In DNA form, the CDR3 reads TGCAGTGCTCCCCGGAGTGGCAACATTCAGTACTTC.

As to this clonotype: Compared with germline, one end of the junction differs, possibly owing to a read error. The chain employs TRBV6-1 and TRBJ1-2, with D possibly being TRBD1 (6 bases). The CDR3 runs to 18 residues. Germline-derived CDR1 and CDR2 are MNHNS and SASEGT. CDR3 region: CVSRDGTSINQRSYGYTF. The CDR3 nucleotides read TGTGTCAGCAGGGATGGGACAAGTATCAACCAACGGTCCTATGGCTACACCTTC.

In its sample, this clonotype was seen many times. The chain is built from TRBV6-5 and TRBJ1-1; possibly TRBD1 for D (5 bases). The CDR3 spans 14 residues. The germline gives CDR1 MNHEY, CDR2 SVGAGI. Trimming removed 5 bases at V and 1 base at J, with 11 bases between. The CDR3 coding sequence is TGTGCCAGCAGTCCCGGGACGGAGAACACTGAAGCTTTCTTT. It specifies CASSPGTENTEAFF.

The chain is built from TRBV12-3 or TRBV12-4 and TRBJ1-3; D is uncertain. V was cut by 0 bases and J by 0 bases, with 9 bases left in between. This CDR3 comprises 16 residues. The CDR3 region is CASSLAPMNSGNTIYF. The CDR3 DNA is TGTGCCAGCAGTTTAGCGCCGATGAACTCTGGAAACACCATATATTTT.

This clonotype has a count of ten or more. The V and J genes are TRBV3-1 and TRBJ2-1, with 7 bases that match TRBD2. CDR1 LGHDT and CDR2 YNNKEL come from the germline V gene (reference sequence). CDR3 size: 12 residues. V trimming: 4 bases; J trimming: 8 bases; junction bases outside the gene matches: 2. DNA for the CDR3: TGTGCCAGCAGCCGACGGGAGGATGAGCAGTTCTTC. Translating it yields CASSRREDEQFF.

The rearrangement joins TRBV25-1 to TRBJ2-7; D not certain. Germline assignment: CDR1 MGHDK and CDR2 SYGVNS. V was cut by 8 bases and J by 7 bases, with 6 bases left in between. The CDR3 totals 9 residues. CDR3 bases: TGTGCCAGCCTCGGGGAGCAGTACGTC. Translation: CASLGEQYV.

This clonotype was seen once. A read error is possible here, since a much larger clone lies one base away. The V gene is TRBV25-1, the J gene TRBJ2-1; maybe TRBD2 (7 bases). The CDR3 covers 16 residues. CDR1 is MGHDK and CDR2 is SYGVNS in the germline V gene. CDR3 sequence reads: CASTLRGAQNGNKQFF. Here the CDR3 DNA reads TGTGCCAGCACTCTCCGGGGGGCACAAAACGGCAATAAGCAGTTCTTC. The full variable domain, in which reference TRBV25-1 and TRBJ2-1 provide the parts outside the CDR3, is EADIYQTPRYLVIGTGKKITLECSQTMGHDKMYWYQQDPGMELHLIHYSYGVNSTEKGDLSSESTVSRIRTEHFPLTLESARPSHTSQYLCASTLRGAQNGNKQFFGPGTRLTVL.

The table lists this clonotype with many counts. The chain links TRBV6-5 to TRBJ2-1; the match to TRBD1 covers 10 bases. This CDR3 contains 14 residues. Germline CDR1 and CDR2: MNHEY and SVGAGI. V was pared by 6 bases and J by 8 bases, with 7 bases of the junction left unmatched. In DNA form, the CDR3 reads TGTGCCAGCAGGAGACAGGGGGCTACCGATGAGCAGTTCTTC. It specifies CASRRQGATDEQFF.

This clonotype was counted a few times. J is TRBJ2-5 and V is TRBV4-2, with D perhaps assigned TRBD1 or TRBD2 (5 bases each). CDR3 length: 16 residues. Germline V gene sequence: CDR1 LGHNA, CDR2 YNFKEQ. V was shortened by 4 bases and J by 7 bases, with 22 bases between the two germline ends. The CDR3 DNA follows: TGTGCCAGCAGCCCACAACACTCTGTGTCAGGGACGACCCAGTACTTC. This sequence encodes CASSPQHSVSGTTQYF.